Presented here are 24 T cell receptor beta chains from one specimen sequenced in a study of blood T cell repertoires in COVID-19. Here immunoSEQ multiplex PCR was the method, and the copy in TCRdb shows in-frame clones only, minus some. The sample consists of 100,000 to 150,000 clones, roughly four fifths of them appearing once. Sequenced: peripheral blood. Source of these receptors: a man older than 75 with COVID-19, enrolled during active disease.

The V gene is TRBV5-1, the J gene TRBJ2-2; 8 bases match TRBD2. Germline lookup yields CDR1 SGHRS and CDR2 YFSETQ. Trimming removed 2 bases from V and 8 bases from J; junction bases left unmatched: 11. The CDR3 is 16 residues long. The CDR3 loop reads CASSLIGRGRTGELFF. The CDR3 nucleotides read TGCGCCAGCAGCTTAATAGGTCGCGGGAGGACTGGGGAGCTGTTTTTT.

The chain recombines TRBV14 with TRBJ2-2; 10 nucleotides align to TRBD2. The germline CDR1 and CDR2 sequences are SGHDN and FVKESK. This CDR3 has 17 residues. Trimming removed 4 bases from V and 3 bases from J; junction bases left unmatched: 8. The CDR3 reads CASSPLAGVLYTGELFF. CDR3 DNA: TGTGCCAGCAGCCCCCTAGCGGGAGTTTTGTACACCGGGGAGCTGTTTTTT.

The chain couples TRBV28 to TRBJ2-3; D is possibly TRBD1 (6 bases). CDR3 length equals 14 residues. In germline, CDR1 is MDHEN, CDR2 SYDVKM. V lost 2 bases and J 5 bases, leaving 11 bases between the germline ends. The chain's CDR3 is CASSLPQGIDTQYF. The DNA for the CDR3 is TGTGCCAGCAGTTTACCCCAGGGGATAGATACGCAGTATTTT. Supplemented by reference TRBV28 and TRBJ2-3, the full variable domain reads DVKVTQSSRYLVKRTGEKVFLECVQDMDHENMFWYRQDPGLGLRLIYFSYDVKMKEKGDIPEGYSVSREKKERFSLILESASTNQTSMYLCASSLPQGIDTQYFGPGTRLTVL.

The V gene is TRBV28, the J gene TRBJ2-1; 7 bases align to TRBD1. The trim removed 2 bases at V and 4 bases at J, leaving 8 bases unmatched. The CDR3 covers 16 residues. Germline CDR1 reads MDHEN; CDR2 reads SYDVKM. The CDR3 protein is CASSLASGGRYNEQFF. The CDR3 bases are TGTGCCAGCAGTTTAGCATCAGGGGGTCGATACAATGAGCAGTTCTTC. The complete variable domain, with remaining parts taken from reference TRBV28 and TRBJ2-1, reads DVKVTQSSRYLVKRTGEKVFLECVQDMDHENMFWYRQDPGLGLRLIYFSYDVKMKEKGDIPEGYSVSREKKERFSLILESASTNQTSMYLCASSLASGGRYNEQFFGPGTRLTVL.

This chain connects TRBV19 to TRBJ1-2; D is uncertain. This CDR3 contains 14 residues. Germline lookup yields CDR1 LNHDA and CDR2 SQIVND (reference sequence). Trimming stripped 5 bases from V and 2 bases from J, with 12 bases between. The CDR3 DNA reads TGTGCCAGTAGTGTCACCGAAACAAACTATGGCTACACCTTC. The encoded protein is CASSVTETNYGYTF.

This clone is a singleton in its sample. The J gene is TRBJ2-6, the V gene TRBV2, with 11 nucleotides matching TRBD2. The ends lost 5 bases at V and 0 bases at J; junction bases unmatched: 3. CDR1 is SNHLY, CDR2 FYNNEI, per germline. The CDR3 is made up of 17 amino acids. In DNA form, the CDR3 reads TGTGCCAGCAGTCCGGGACTAGCGGTCTCTGGGGCCAACGTCCTGACTTTC. This gives the protein CASSPGLAVSGANVLTF.

The chain joins TRBV6-5 to TRBJ2-7, with D hard to call. The CDR3 has 14 amino acids. The ends were cut back, 10 bases at V and 0 bases at J, with 16 bases in the middle. Germline V gene data show CDR1 as MNHEY and CDR2 as SVGAGI. In nucleotides, the CDR3 is TGTGCCACACTTGAGGCTTCCAACTCCTACGAGCAGTACTTC. It translates to CATLEASNSYEQYF.

The rearrangement links TRBV18 to TRBJ1-5; 7 bases match TRBD1. The CDR3 extends over 13 amino acids. J was trimmed by 4 bases and V by 3 bases; bases with no gene match: 0. Germline V lookup: CDR1 KGHSH, CDR2 LQKENI. CDR3: CASSPDRNQPQHF. The CDR3 coding sequence is TGTGCCAGCTCACCGGACAGGAATCAGCCCCAGCATTTT.

This clone has only a few counts. This rearrangement joins TRBV15 to TRBJ1-2; the D gene is possibly TRBD1 (5 bases). CDR1 and CDR2 (germline): LNHNV, YYDKDF (reference sequence). The CDR3 extends over 15 amino acids. V was shortened by 4 bases and J by 3 bases, with 15 bases between the two germline ends. The CDR3, as DNA: TGTGCCACCAGCACCAGCTTACAGGATTACTATGGCTACACCTTC. This codes for CATSTSLQDYYGYTF.

This clone showed up just a few times. J is TRBJ2-7 and V is TRBV5-1; D is possibly TRBD2 (5 bases). CDR1 and CDR2 (germline): SGHRS, YFSETQ. The V end lost 0 bases, the J end lost 7 bases, and 14 bases lay between the germline ends. The CDR3 loop spans 14 amino acids. CDR3 sequence reads: CASSLVGLGREQYF. In DNA form, the CDR3 reads TGCGCCAGCAGCTTGGTTGGACTGGGTAGAGAGCAGTACTTC.

The gene calls are TRBV7-2 and TRBJ1-2, with 7 bases fitting TRBD1. This CDR3 is built from 13 residues. From germline, CDR1 is SGHTA and CDR2 FQGNSA. The ends lost 1 base at V and 8 bases at J; junction bases unmatched: 4. CDR3 in DNA: TGTGCCAGCAGCTTAGGACAGGGAGAGGGCTACACCTTC. The encoded protein is CASSLGQGEGYTF.

V is TRBV5-8 and J is TRBJ1-4; D is undetermined. Germline values: CDR1 SGHTS, CDR2 YDEGEE. The V end was cut by 0 bases, the J end by 2 bases, with 11 bases between. The CDR3 consists of 16 residues. The CDR3 sequence is CASSLAGERTNEKLFF. In DNA, the CDR3 is TGTGCCAGCAGCTTGGCCGGGGAGAGGACTAATGAAAAACTGTTTTTT.

V usage is TRBV7-8 and J usage is TRBJ2-4; D remains unclear. CDR3 size: 13 residues. Germline CDR1 SGHVS, CDR2 FQNEAQ. V was shortened by 5 bases and J by 8 bases, with 13 bases between the two germline ends. CDR3 region: CASSGRVLDIQYF. CDR3 DNA: TGTGCCAGCAGCGGCCGGGTGTTGGACATTCAGTACTTC.

The V and J genes are TRBV2 and TRBJ2-5; D not certain. The CDR3 consists of 15 residues. CDR1 is SNHLY, CDR2 FYNNEI, per germline. The V and J ends lost 4 bases and 1 base respectively, with 13 bases between them. Here the CDR3 DNA reads TGTGCCAGCAGTGTTAAATCCGGAGCCCAAGAGACCCAGTACTTC. It is translated as CASSVKSGAQETQYF.

In its sample, this clone was seen a few times. The chain is built from TRBV19 and TRBJ2-7; a weak D match, TRBD1 (6 bases). The CDR3 length is 14 residues. Germline assignment: CDR1 LNHDA and CDR2 SQIVND (reference sequence). V dropped 5 bases and J dropped 1 base, with 12 bases sitting between them. CDR3 DNA sequence: TGTGCCAGTAGTGAAGGGGGATGGTCCTACGAGCAGTACTTC. Translated, it gives CASSEGGWSYEQYF.

This clone was recorded only once. This chain joins TRBV18 and TRBJ2-3; 8 bases agree with TRBD2. V shed 4 bases, J shed 1 base, and the junction held 4 bases outside the gene matches. CDR3 length equals 15 residues. Germline CDR1 KGHSH, CDR2 LQKENI. The CDR3 sequence is CASSLTSGRTDTQYF. The CDR3, as DNA: TGTGCCAGCTCACTAACTAGCGGTCGCACAGATACGCAGTATTTT.

This clone was detected a few times. This chain uses TRBV20-1 with TRBJ1-2; D uncertain. V was shortened by 3 bases and J by 3 bases, with 5 bases between the two germline ends. This CDR3 has 11 residues. Germline assignment: CDR1 DFQATT and CDR2 SNEGSKA (reference sequence). CDR3 DNA sequence: TGCAGTGCTAGTCCTGACTATGGCTACACCTTC. This codes for CSASPDYGYTF.

The chain links TRBV5-1 to TRBJ2-2; D not certain. Germline V gene data show CDR1 as SGHRS and CDR2 as YFSETQ. The V gene lost 4 bases and the J gene lost 6 bases, with 13 bases spanning the gap. CDR3 length: 14 residues. The DNA for the CDR3 is TGCGCCAGCAGCACCGGTTTTATCTCCGGGGAGCTGTTTTTT. Amino acid sequence: CASSTGFISGELFF.

V usage is TRBV24-1 and J usage is TRBJ2-5, with D perhaps TRBD2 (5 bases). CDR1 and CDR2 (germline): KGHDR, SFDVKD. The CDR3 loop spans 15 amino acids. Trimming removed 4 bases from V and 8 bases from J, with 19 bases in between. CDR3 region: CATSDFGSARETQYF. The CDR3 DNA follows: TGTGCCACCAGTGACTTCGGCTCCGCCCGGGAAACCCAGTACTTC.

The CDR3 reads CASTQTPGQGRYEQYF. Written as DNA, the CDR3 is TGCGCCAGCACTCAGACCCCGGGACAGGGGAGGTACGAGCAGTACTTC. J is TRBJ2-7 and V is TRBV5-1, with 10 bases aligning to TRBD1. Germline-derived CDR1 and CDR2 are SGHRS and YFSETQ. The CDR3 contains 16 residues. Trimming removed 6 bases from V and 4 bases from J; junction bases left unmatched: 13.

This sequence joins TRBV3-1 (or the pseudogene TRBV3-2) and TRBJ2-7; TRBD2 is a possible D gene (5 bases). Germline V gene data show CDR1 as LGHDT and CDR2 as YNNKEL (reference sequence). The CDR3 sequence is 13 residues long. Trimming shortened V by 0 bases and J by 5 bases, and 8 bases separated the two germline ends. The CDR3 loop reads CASSQDQADEQYF. CDR3 nucleotide sequence: TGTGCCAGCAGCCAAGATCAAGCGGACGAGCAGTACTTC.

This chain connects TRBV10-3 to TRBJ1-2; D possibly corresponds to TRBD1 (6 bases). V lost 4 bases and J 6 bases, leaving 15 bases between the germline ends. The CDR3 has 14 residues. Germline values: CDR1 ENHRY, CDR2 SYGVKD. In nucleotides, the CDR3 is TGTGCCATCAGTGCACTACAGGGTCGGGATGGCTACACCTTC. It specifies CAISALQGRDGYTF.

This chain joins TRBV7-2 and TRBJ1-4; 7 bases agree with TRBD1. V shed 1 base and J 7 bases; nucleotides not matched to a gene: 3. CDR1 is SGHTA and CDR2 is FQGNSA in the germline V gene. CDR3 size: 14 residues. The DNA for the CDR3 is TGTGCCAGCAGCTTAGGCGGGACAGCTGAAAAACTGTTTTTT. Amino acid sequence: CASSLGGTAEKLFF.

The rearrangement links TRBV10-3 to TRBJ1-2, with D maybe TRBD1 (5 bases). CDR1 and CDR2 from the germline V gene are ENHRY and SYGVKD. The CDR3 spans 15 residues. Trimming left V 0 bases short and J 6 bases short, with 14 bases between. In DNA form, the CDR3 reads TGTGCCATCAGTGAGTCGCAGGGTGCGCGTCATGGCTACACCTTC. Its protein is CAISESQGARHGYTF.